The TCR beta chain under discussion was sequenced for a study of T-cell memory formation after mild COVID-19. Whole-study findings and limits: Those CD4+ clones that contracted were mainly in CM and EM (CD8+ ones in EMRA). Cross-reactive memory seemingly joined, as some responding clones were found in pre-infection memory.

This clonotype was counted a few times. Its antigen is unknown. There are 13 residues in the CDR3. CDR1 and CDR2 from the germline V gene are SEHNR and FQNEAQ (reference sequence). Trimming removed 3 bases from V and 6 bases from J; junction bases left unmatched: 3. The TCR alpha and TCR beta cDNA libraries, bearing sample barcodes and UMIs, were generated by 5'RACE using constant-segment primers. TCRdb used MiXCR to reprocess the 5' RACE reads, holding one entry per CDR3 protein. The data contain 40,000 to 60,000 distinct CDR3 sequences, about 7.3% of them singletons. Source material: PBMCs or a T cell subset sorted from them (not recorded which). The chain recombines TRBV7-9 with TRBJ1-2; 8 bases match TRBD1. The origin of this receptor is a young man who had mild COVID-19 (a few samples of this study predate the infection). Cell type and time point are not known. DNA of the CDR3: TGTGCCAGCAGCTTGACAGGGGAAGATGGCTACACCTTC. This codes for CASSLTGEDGYTF.